This TCR beta chain derives from a study of cytomegalovirus exposure and HLA in healthy donors. Across the study: In an earlier analysis, 117 million unique TCR beta sequences were found from some 180 million T cells.

This PCR relied on a set of 60 Vbeta primers and 13 Jbeta primers. Sequencing used immunoSEQ multiplex PCR; TCRdb keeps in-frame clones, though not all of them. The sample lists 100,000 to 150,000 clones; approximately 80% were seen once. Overall study results and limits: Rates of TCR association differed by HLA locus in a later analysis, with DRB1 highest and HLA-C lowest.

As for this clone: Its antigen is as yet unknown.

The sequenced sample consisted of PBMCs. The source of this sequence is a man in his thirties or forties in good health and CMV-seropositive.

In nucleotides, the CDR3 is TGTGCCAGCAGTTTATCGAGACAGCTCGATGGCTACACCTTC. Amino acids: CASSLSRQLDGYTF. The chain carries TRBV27 and TRBJ1-2; a possible D gene is TRBD1 (5 bases). Trimming took 0 bases from V and 6 from J, leaving 11 bases between them. CDR3 length: 14 residues. Germline V lookup: CDR1 MNHEY, CDR2 SMNVEV (reference sequence).